These 20 T cell receptor beta chains were all obtained from the same sample, sequenced in a study of T-cell reconstitution after alpha-beta-depleted transplantation in children. This sample's TCRbeta library carried unique molecular identifier barcodes. MiXCR, applied by TCRdb to the PCR reads, yields one record per CDR3 protein. The table records 440,000 or so distinct CDR3 sequences, over 40% of them present only once. The sample consisted of PBMCs, taken before TCRalphabeta/CD19-depleted stem cell transplant. The origin of the receptors is a girl aged 2 to 9 with aplastic anemia, due to receive a stem cell transplant.

V gene TRBV30 combines with J gene TRBJ2-1, with 12 nucleotides matching TRBD2. The V gene's germline CDR1 is GTSNPN and CDR2 SVGIG (reference sequence). The CDR3 runs to 15 residues. The ends lost 5 bases at V and 6 bases at J; junction bases unmatched: 8. CDR3 sequence reads: CAWGLAGGPTNEQFF. The CDR3 DNA is TGTGCCTGGGGGCTAGCGGGAGGGCCGACCAATGAGCAGTTCTTC.

This clonotype was found a few times. The rearrangement uses TRBV29-1 and TRBJ1-1; maybe TRBD1 (6 bases). The CDR3 has 10 amino acids. The germline V gene has CDR1 SQVTM and CDR2 ANQGSEA. Trimming took 7 bases from V and 5 from J, leaving 8 bases between them. The CDR3 protein is CSGTGTEAFF. The CDR3, as DNA: TGCAGCGGTACAGGGACTGAAGCTTTCTTT. Full variable domain (rest looked up from reference TRBV29-1 and TRBJ1-1): SAVISQKPSRDICQRGTSLTIQCQVDSQVTMMFWYRQQPGQSLTLIATANQGSEATYESGFVIDKFPISRPNLTFSTLTVSNMSPEDSSIYLCSGTGTEAFFGQGTRLTVV.

The chain joins TRBV3-1 to TRBJ2-3, with D uncertain. The germline V gene has CDR1 LGHDT and CDR2 YNNKEL (reference sequence). There are 13 residues in the CDR3. V was shortened by 3 bases and J by 4 bases, with 8 bases between the two germline ends. This CDR3 is CASSQEYADTQYF. DNA of the CDR3: TGTGCCAGCAGCCAGGAGTACGCAGATACGCAGTATTTT.

This clonotype has ten or more counts. The chain recombines TRBV5-1 with TRBJ2-7; 8 bases align to TRBD1. Germline V gene lookup returns CDR1 SGHRS and CDR2 YFSETQ. The length of the CDR3 is 15 residues. With V trimmed by 4 bases and J by 2 bases, 8 bases remained unmatched. This chain's CDR3 is CASSRTQGEPYEQYF. CDR3 nucleotide sequence: TGCGCCAGCAGCCGCACACAGGGGGAACCCTACGAGCAGTACTTC.

This clonotype was detected only a few times. V gene TRBV20-1 combines with J gene TRBJ1-3, with a possible D match to TRBD1 (6 bases). Trimming took 0 bases from V and 2 from J, leaving 8 bases between them. Germline V CDR1 and CDR2: DFQATT, SNEGSKA (reference sequence). The CDR3 totals 14 residues. In nucleotides, the CDR3 is TGCAGTGCTAGAGATCAGGGGCCTGGAAACACCATATATTTT. Its protein product is CSARDQGPGNTIYF.

This clonotype was observed many times. The chain combines TRBV14 with TRBJ2-3; 14 bases match TRBD2. Germline trimming cut 5 bases from V and 4 bases from J; bases unmatched to any gene: 8. The CDR3 runs 17 residues. The germline V gene encodes CDR1 SGHDN and CDR2 FVKESK. The CDR3 nucleotides read TGTGCCAGCAGCTCCATAACGGGACTAGCGGGAGCAGATACGCAGTATTTT. Protein: CASSSITGLAGADTQYF.

This clonotype was detected only a few times. The chain couples TRBV19 to TRBJ1-1, with a possible D match to TRBD1 (6 bases). CDR3 length equals 14 residues. Germline V CDR1 and CDR2: LNHDA, SQIVND (reference sequence). The V end was cut by 10 bases, the J end by 1 base, with 16 bases between. The DNA of the CDR3 is TGTGCCACTATGGGGGGGGGCCGGAACACTGAAGCTTTCTTT. Translated: CATMGGGRNTEAFF.

This clonotype was recorded once. The rearrangement joins TRBV20-1 to TRBJ2-3, with 14 bases fitting TRBD2. J gave up 8 bases and V 5 bases, and 6 bases lay outside the gene matches. The CDR3 sequence is 14 residues long. Germline CDR1 reads DFQATT; CDR2 reads SNEGSKA (reference sequence). The CDR3 DNA reads as TGCAGTGCTGGGACTAGCGGGAGTTCCGGTACGCAGTATTTT. Translating it yields CSAGTSGSSGTQYF.

This clonotype was seen more than once but under ten times. J is TRBJ2-3 and V is TRBV28; no firm D call. The CDR3 is made up of 15 amino acids. The germline gives CDR1 MDHEN, CDR2 SYDVKM. V gave up 5 bases and J gave up 2 bases, with 14 bases separating them. The CDR3 sequence: CASSLGALDTDTQYF. As DNA, the CDR3 is TGTGCCAGCAGTCTCGGAGCGTTAGACACAGATACGCAGTATTTT.

The chain is built from TRBV5-6 and TRBJ1-2, with 7 bases identical to TRBD1. Looked up from germline, CDR1 is SGHDT and CDR2 is YYEEEE. The CDR3 contains 16 residues. V trimming: 5 bases; J trimming: 2 bases; junction bases outside the gene matches: 12. CDR3 in amino acids: CASSSYTDRRNYGYTF. In nucleotides, the CDR3 is TGTGCCAGCAGTTCTTATACGGACAGGCGGAACTATGGCTACACCTTC.

The chain links TRBV12-3 or TRBV12-4 to TRBJ1-2, with D maybe TRBD1 (5 bases). Trimming cost V 0 bases and J 7 bases, with 9 bases left between them. CDR3 length: 13 amino acids. The CDR3 spells CASSLAGTGGYTF. CDR3 nucleotide sequence: TGTGCCAGCAGTTTAGCGGGGACGGGTGGCTACACCTTC.

The chain recombines TRBV12-3 or TRBV12-4 with TRBJ2-1; 8 bases map to TRBD2. With 5 bases clipped from V and 13 bases from J, the junction kept 19 bases outside the gene matches. The length of the CDR3 is 16 residues. The CDR3, as DNA: TGTGCCAGCAGTCCCAAACTAGCGGAGTCGCTGAGAGGTCAGTTCTTC. Its translation is CASSPKLAESLRGQFF.

This clonotype was seen only a few times. This chain links TRBV11-1 with TRBJ2-3; 13 bases line up with TRBD2. The CDR3 has 18 amino acids. V lost 5 bases and J lost 0; bases outside the gene matches: 8. Germline V gene lookup returns CDR1 SGHAT and CDR2 FQDESV (reference sequence). In DNA form, the CDR3 reads TGTGCCAGCAGCCCGGGACTAGCGGGGACAACTAGCACAGATACGCAGTATTTT. Protein sequence: CASSPGLAGTTSTDTQYF.

At least ten counts were recorded for this clonotype. CDR3 in DNA: TGCGCCAGCAGGGGACTAGCGGGAACTTACAATGAGCAGTTCTTC. It translates to CASRGLAGTYNEQFF. The rearrangement joins TRBV5-1 to TRBJ2-1, with 13 bases that match TRBD2. CDR3 length: 15 amino acids. Germline assignment: CDR1 SGHRS and CDR2 YFSETQ. Germline trimming cut 5 bases from V and 4 bases from J; bases unmatched to any gene: 3. The variable domain in full, completed from reference TRBV5-1 and TRBJ2-1, reads KAGVTQTPRYLIKTRGQQVTLSCSPISGHRSVSWYQQTPGQGLQFLFEYFSETQRNKGNFPGRFSGRQFSNSRSEMNVSTLELGDSALYLCASRGLAGTYNEQFFGPGTRLTVL.

The CDR3 sequence is CASRGTVANNEQFF. CDR3 DNA: TGCGCCAGCAGGGGGACAGTAGCTAACAATGAGCAGTTCTTC. The chain combines TRBV5-1 with TRBJ2-1; TRBD1 aligns across 7 bases. The CDR3 is 14 residues long. Germline V gene data show CDR1 as SGHRS and CDR2 as YFSETQ. After removal of 5 bases from V and 5 bases from J, the junction contained 7 bases not matched to a gene.

This chain uses TRBV11-1 with TRBJ1-1, with TRBD1 identical over 12 bases. This CDR3 has 18 amino acids. The germline V gene encodes CDR1 SGHAT and CDR2 FQDESV (reference sequence). The V segment lost 5 bases and the J segment 3 bases; nucleotides outside the gene matches: 13. The CDR3, as DNA: TGTGCCAGCAGCCCCAAGGGGGGACAGGGGGCTTCGTACACTGAAGCTTTCTTT. Its translation: CASSPKGGQGASYTEAFF.

This chain connects TRBV5-1 to TRBJ2-7; 11 bases fit TRBD2. The CDR3 has 16 amino acids. Germline values: CDR1 SGHRS, CDR2 YFSETQ. J lost 6 bases, V lost 0 bases, and 8 bases had no gene match. In DNA, the CDR3 is TGCGCCAGCAGCTTGGCTAGTCTAGCGGGAGGAAGCGAGCAGTACTTC. This sequence encodes CASSLASLAGGSEQYF.

For the CDR3, the DNA is TGTGCCAGCAGCTTAGCGCCCCGGACAGATTCTGGAAACACCATATATTTT. Its translation is CASSLAPRTDSGNTIYF. The V and J genes are TRBV7-6 and TRBJ1-3; the D gene is possibly TRBD1 (6 bases). V was clipped by 0 bases and J by 1 base, with 13 bases between them. Germline assignment: CDR1 SGHVS and CDR2 FNYEAQ. The CDR3 has 17 amino acids.

In its sample, this clonotype was seen a few times. This may be a read error: a much more frequent sequence differs by one nucleotide. V and J are TRBV29-1 and TRBJ2-2; TRBD2 matches 11 bases. The germline gives CDR1 SQVTM, CDR2 ANQGSEA. Trimming cost V 8 bases and J 0 bases; bases outside gene matches: 5. This CDR3 comprises 15 residues. Written as DNA, the CDR3 is TGCAGCTTAACTAGCGGGAGTGCGAACACCGGGGAGCTGTTTTTT. Protein product: CSLTSGSANTGELFF.

This clonotype came up many times. The junction shows a germline mismatch at one end, possibly a read error. V and J are TRBV7-9 and TRBJ2-1, with a tentative D call TRBD1 (6 bases). CDR3 length: 13 residues. CDR1 is SEHNR, CDR2 FQNEAQ, per germline (reference sequence). CDR3 DNA sequence: TGTGCCAGCAGTTTAGGGACAAGTAATGAGCAGTTCTTC. Its translation: CASSLGTSNEQFF.